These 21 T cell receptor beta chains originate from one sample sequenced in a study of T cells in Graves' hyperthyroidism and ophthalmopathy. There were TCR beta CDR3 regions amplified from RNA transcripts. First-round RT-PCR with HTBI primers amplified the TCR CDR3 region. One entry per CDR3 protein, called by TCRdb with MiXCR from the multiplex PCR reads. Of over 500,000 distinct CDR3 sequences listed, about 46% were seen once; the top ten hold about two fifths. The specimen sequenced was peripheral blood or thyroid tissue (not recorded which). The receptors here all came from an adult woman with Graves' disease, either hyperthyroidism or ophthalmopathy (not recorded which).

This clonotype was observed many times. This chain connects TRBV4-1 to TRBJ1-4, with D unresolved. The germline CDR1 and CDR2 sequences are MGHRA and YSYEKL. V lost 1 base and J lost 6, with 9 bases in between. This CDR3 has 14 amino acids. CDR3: CASSQASGDEKLFF. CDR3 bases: TGCGCCAGCAGCCAAGCTTCAGGAGATGAAAAACTGTTTTTT.

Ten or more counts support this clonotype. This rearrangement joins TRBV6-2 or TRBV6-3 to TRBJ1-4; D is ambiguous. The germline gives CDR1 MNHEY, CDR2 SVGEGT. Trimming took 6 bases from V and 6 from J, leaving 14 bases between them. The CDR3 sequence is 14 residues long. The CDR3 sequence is CASSRPGMDEKLFF. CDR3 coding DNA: TGTGCCAGCAGCCGACCTGGAATGGATGAAAAACTGTTTTTT.

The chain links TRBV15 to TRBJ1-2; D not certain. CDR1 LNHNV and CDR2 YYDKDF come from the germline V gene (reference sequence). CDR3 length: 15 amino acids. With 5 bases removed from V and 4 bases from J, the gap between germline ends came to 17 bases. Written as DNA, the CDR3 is TGTGCCACCAGCTCTCACCCGGCCCAGAGCTATGGCTACACCTTC. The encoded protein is CATSSHPAQSYGYTF.

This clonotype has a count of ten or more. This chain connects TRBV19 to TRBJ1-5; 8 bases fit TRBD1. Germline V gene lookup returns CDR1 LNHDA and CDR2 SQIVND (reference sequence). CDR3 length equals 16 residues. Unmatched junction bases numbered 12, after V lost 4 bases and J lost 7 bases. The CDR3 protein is CASSRAGAGGRQPQHF. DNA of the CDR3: TGTGCCAGTAGTAGGGCGGGGGCAGGGGGCCGCCAGCCCCAGCATTTT.

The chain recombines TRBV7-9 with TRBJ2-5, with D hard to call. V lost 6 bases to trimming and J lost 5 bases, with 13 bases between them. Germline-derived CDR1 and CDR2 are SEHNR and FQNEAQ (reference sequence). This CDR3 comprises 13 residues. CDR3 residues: CASRSGFQETQYF. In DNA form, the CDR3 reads TGTGCCAGCAGGTCCGGGTTTCAGGAGACCCAGTACTTC.

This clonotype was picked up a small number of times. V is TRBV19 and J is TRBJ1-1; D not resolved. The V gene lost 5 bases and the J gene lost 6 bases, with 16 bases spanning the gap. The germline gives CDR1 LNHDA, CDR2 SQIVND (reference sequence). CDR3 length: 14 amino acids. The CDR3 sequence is CASSYPLLEAEAFF. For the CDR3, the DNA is TGTGCCAGTAGTTATCCCCTCCTCGAGGCTGAAGCTTTCTTT.

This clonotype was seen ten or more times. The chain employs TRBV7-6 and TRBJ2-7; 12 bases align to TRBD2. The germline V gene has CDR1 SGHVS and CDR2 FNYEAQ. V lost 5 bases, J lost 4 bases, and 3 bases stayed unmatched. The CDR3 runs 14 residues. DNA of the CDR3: TGTGCCAGCAGCCTTGGACTAGCGGGGTACGAGCAGTACTTC. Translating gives CASSLGLAGYEQYF.

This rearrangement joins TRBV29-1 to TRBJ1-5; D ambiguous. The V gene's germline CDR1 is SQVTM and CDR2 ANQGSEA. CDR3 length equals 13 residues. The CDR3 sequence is CSARAQENQPQHF. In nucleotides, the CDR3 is TGCAGTGCTAGGGCCCAGGAAAATCAGCCCCAGCATTTT.

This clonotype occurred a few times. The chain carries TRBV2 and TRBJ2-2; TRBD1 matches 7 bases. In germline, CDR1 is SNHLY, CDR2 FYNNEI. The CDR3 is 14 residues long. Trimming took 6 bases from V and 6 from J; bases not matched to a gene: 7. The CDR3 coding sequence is TGTGCCAGCAGGGGGGACAGACACTCCGGGGAGCTGTTTTTT. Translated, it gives CASRGDRHSGELFF.

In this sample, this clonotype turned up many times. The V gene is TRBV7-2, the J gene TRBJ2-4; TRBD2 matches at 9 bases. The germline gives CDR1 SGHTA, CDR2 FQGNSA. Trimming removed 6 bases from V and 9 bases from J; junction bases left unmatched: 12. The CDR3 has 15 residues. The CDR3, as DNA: TGTGCCAGCAGTGGGCGGGAGGGGGCGACGGGCATTCAGTACTTC. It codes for CASSGREGATGIQYF.

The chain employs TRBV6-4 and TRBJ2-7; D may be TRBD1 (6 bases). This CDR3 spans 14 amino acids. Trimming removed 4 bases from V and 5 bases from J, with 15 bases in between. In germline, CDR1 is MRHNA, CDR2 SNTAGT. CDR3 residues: CASSGDNTGDEQYF. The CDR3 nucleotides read TGTGCCAGCAGTGGGGACAACACCGGGGACGAGCAGTACTTC.

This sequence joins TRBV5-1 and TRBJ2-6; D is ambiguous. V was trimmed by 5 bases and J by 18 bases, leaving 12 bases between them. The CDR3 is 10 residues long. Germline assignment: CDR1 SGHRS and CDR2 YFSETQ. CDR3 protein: CASRGQQETF. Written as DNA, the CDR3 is TGCGCCAGCAGAGGCCAACAAGAGACTTTC.

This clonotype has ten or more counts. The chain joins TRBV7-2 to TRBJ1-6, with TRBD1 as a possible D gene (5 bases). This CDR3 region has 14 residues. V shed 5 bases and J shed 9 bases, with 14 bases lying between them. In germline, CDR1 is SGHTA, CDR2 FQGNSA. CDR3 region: CASSNLREGSPLHF. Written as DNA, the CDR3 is TGTGCCAGCAGCAATCTCAGGGAGGGTTCACCCCTCCACTTT. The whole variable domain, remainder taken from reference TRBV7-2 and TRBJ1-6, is GAGVSQSPSNKVTEKGKDVELRCDPISGHTALYWYRQSLGQGLEFLIYFQGNSAPDKSGLPSDRFSAERTGGSVSTLTIQRTQQEDSAVYLCASSNLREGSPLHFGNGTRLTVT.

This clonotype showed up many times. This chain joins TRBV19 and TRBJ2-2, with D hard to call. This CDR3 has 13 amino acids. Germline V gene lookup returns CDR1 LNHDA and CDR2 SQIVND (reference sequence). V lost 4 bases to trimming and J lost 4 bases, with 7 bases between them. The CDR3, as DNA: TGTGCCAGTAGTAATCTTTTCACCGGGGAGCTGTTTTTT. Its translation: CASSNLFTGELFF.

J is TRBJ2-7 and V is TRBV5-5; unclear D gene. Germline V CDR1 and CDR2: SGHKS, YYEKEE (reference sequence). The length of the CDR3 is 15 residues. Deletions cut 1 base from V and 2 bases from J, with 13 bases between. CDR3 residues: CASSLPGPATYEQYF. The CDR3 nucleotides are TGTGCCAGCAGCTTGCCTGGACCCGCGACCTACGAGCAGTACTTC.

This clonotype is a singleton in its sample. The CDR3 is CASSFRRQGGYTF. In DNA form, the CDR3 reads TGTGCCAGCAGTTTCCGGAGACAGGGCGGCTACACCTTC. The chain carries TRBV11-2 and TRBJ1-2, with TRBD1 identical over 7 bases. J lost 8 bases, V lost 6 bases, and 9 bases had no gene match. Germline V gene lookup returns CDR1 SGHAT and CDR2 FQNNGV. The CDR3 consists of 13 residues.

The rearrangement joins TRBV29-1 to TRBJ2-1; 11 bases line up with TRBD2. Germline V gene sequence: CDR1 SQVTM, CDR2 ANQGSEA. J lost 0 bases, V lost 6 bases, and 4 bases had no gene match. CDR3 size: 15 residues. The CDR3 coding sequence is TGCAGCGTAAAGGGACTAGCGGACTCCTACAATGAGCAGTTCTTC. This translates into CSVKGLADSYNEQFF.

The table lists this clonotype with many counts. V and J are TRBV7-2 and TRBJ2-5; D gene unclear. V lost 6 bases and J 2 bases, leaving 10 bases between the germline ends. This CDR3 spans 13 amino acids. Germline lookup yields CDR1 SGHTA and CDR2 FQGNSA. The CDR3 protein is CASSRVAQETQYF. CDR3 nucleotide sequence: TGTGCCAGCAGTCGTGTAGCTCAAGAGACCCAGTACTTC.

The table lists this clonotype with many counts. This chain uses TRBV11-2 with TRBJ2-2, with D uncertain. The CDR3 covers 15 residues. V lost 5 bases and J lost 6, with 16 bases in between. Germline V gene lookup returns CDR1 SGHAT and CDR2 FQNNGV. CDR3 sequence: CASSQSRAGSGELFF. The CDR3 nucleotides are TGTGCCAGCAGCCAATCTCGTGCCGGATCCGGGGAGCTGTTTTTT.

The DNA of the CDR3 is TGTGCCAGCAGTCCGGACAGGGGGCAACCGAACACTGAAGCTTTCTTT. This codes for CASSPDRGQPNTEAFF. The V call is TRBV28, the J call TRBJ1-1; 11 bases agree with TRBD1. Germline CDR1 reads MDHEN; CDR2 reads SYDVKM. CDR3 length: 16 residues. V shed 5 bases, J shed 1 base, and the junction held 6 bases outside the gene matches.

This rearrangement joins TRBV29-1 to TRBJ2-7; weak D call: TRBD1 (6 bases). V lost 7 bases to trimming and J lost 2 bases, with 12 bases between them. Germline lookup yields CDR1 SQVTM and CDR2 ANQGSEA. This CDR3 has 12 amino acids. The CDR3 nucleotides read TGCAGCGCAGGGGTTGGGCCCTACGAGCAGTACTTC. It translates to CSAGVGPYEQYF.